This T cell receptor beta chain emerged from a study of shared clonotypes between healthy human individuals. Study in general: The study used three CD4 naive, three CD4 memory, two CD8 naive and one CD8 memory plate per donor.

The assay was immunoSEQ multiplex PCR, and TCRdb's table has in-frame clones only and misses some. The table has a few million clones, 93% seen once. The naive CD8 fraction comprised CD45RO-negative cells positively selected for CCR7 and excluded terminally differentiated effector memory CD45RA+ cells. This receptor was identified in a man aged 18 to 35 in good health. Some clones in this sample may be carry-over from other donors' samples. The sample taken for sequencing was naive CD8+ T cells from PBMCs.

The CDR3 DNA sequence: TGTGCCAGCAGTACCCGAGACAGGGGGAGCTCCTACAATGAGCAGTTCTTC. Its protein product is CASSTRDRGSSYNEQFF. The V gene is TRBV27, the J gene TRBJ2-1, with 9 bases that match TRBD1. The CDR3 loop spans 17 amino acids. V gave up 5 bases and J gave up 0 bases; unmatched junction bases: 8. Germline V gives CDR1 MNHEY, CDR2 SMNVEV (reference sequence).